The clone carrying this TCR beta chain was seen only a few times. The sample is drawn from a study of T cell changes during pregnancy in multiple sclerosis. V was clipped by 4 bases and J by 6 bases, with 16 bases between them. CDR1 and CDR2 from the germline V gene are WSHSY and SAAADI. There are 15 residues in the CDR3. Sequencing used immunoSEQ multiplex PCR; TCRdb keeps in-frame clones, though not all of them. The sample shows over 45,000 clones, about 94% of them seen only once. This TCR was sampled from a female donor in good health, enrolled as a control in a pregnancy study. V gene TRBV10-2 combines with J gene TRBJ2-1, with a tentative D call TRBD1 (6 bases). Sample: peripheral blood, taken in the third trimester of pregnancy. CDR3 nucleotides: TGCGCCAGCAGTGGCTCAGGGGCGTTCTTCAATGAGCAGTTCTTC. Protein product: CASSGSGAFFNEQFF.